The 29 T cell receptor beta chains in this list originate from one sample, sequenced in a study of blood T cells in healthy people across ages. The use of a sample-barcoded 5' primer and a J-beta primer mix characterized a second PCR of about 7 to 12 cycles. Each CDR3 protein is one row after TCRdb ran MiXCR on the 5' RACE reads. The sample yields about 680,000 distinct CDR3 sequences, 49% seen once. The sample consisted of blood. The receptors come from an older woman in good health.

The gene calls are TRBV7-9 and TRBJ1-2, with unresolved D. CDR3 length: 13 residues. CDR1 and CDR2 (germline): SEHNR, FQNEAQ (reference sequence). V was trimmed by 1 base and J by 4 bases, leaving 7 bases between them. CDR3 nucleotide sequence: TGTGCCAGCAGCTTAGATCCGATCTATGGCTACACCTTC. Translation: CASSLDPIYGYTF.

This clonotype was counted between two and nine times. The rearrangement joins TRBV2 to TRBJ2-3; a weak D match, TRBD2 (6 bases). CDR1 and CDR2 (germline): SNHLY, FYNNEI. This CDR3 contains 13 residues. Trimming shortened V by 6 bases and J by 7 bases, and 14 bases separated the two germline ends. The CDR3 spells CASSGDSRHTQYF. The CDR3 nucleotides are TGTGCCAGCAGCGGGGACTCCCGACATACGCAGTATTTT.

This clonotype was counted a few times. The V and J genes are TRBV7-2 and TRBJ2-7; TRBD2 matches 7 bases. The trim removed 1 base at V and 2 bases at J, leaving 8 bases unmatched. Germline lookup yields CDR1 SGHTA and CDR2 FQGNSA. This CDR3 has 16 amino acids. As DNA, the CDR3 is TGTGCCAGCAGCTTAGACCCGAGCGGGACGACCTACGAGCAGTACTTC. It translates to CASSLDPSGTTYEQYF.

This clonotype was observed once. The chain joins TRBV15 to TRBJ2-1; tentative D call: TRBD1 (5 bases). Deletions cut 0 bases from V and 2 bases from J, with 14 bases between. The CDR3 consists of 17 residues. The germline V gene encodes CDR1 LNHNV and CDR2 YYDKDF (reference sequence). The DNA for the CDR3 is TGTGCCACCAGCAGAGATGGTCCCCAGGGTACCTACAATGAGCAGTTCTTC. The encoded protein is CATSRDGPQGTYNEQFF.

The chain employs TRBV2 and TRBJ2-1; D possibly corresponds to TRBD2 (6 bases). Germline loops: CDR1 SNHLY, CDR2 FYNNEI. The CDR3 is made up of 20 amino acids. Deletions cut 4 bases from V and 2 bases from J, with 27 bases between. The DNA of the CDR3 is TGTGCCAGCAGTGGACCTCGGAACGCGGGAACTTGGACGCCCTACAATGAGCAGTTCTTC. Translation: CASSGPRNAGTWTPYNEQFF.

This clonotype occurred a few times. The J gene is TRBJ1-2, the V gene TRBV7-2; a weak D match, TRBD1 (5 bases). This CDR3 spans 13 amino acids. The V end was cut by 6 bases, the J end by 4 bases, with 12 bases between. Germline-derived CDR1 and CDR2 are SGHTA and FQGNSA. The CDR3 region is CASSTGLGYGYTF. Written as DNA, the CDR3 is TGTGCCAGCAGTACGGGACTTGGCTATGGCTACACCTTC. Full variable domain (missing parts from reference TRBV7-2 and TRBJ1-2): GAGVSQSPSNKVTEKGKDVELRCDPISGHTALYWYRQSLGQGLEFLIYFQGNSAPDKSGLPSDRFSAERTGGSVSTLTIQRTQQEDSAVYLCASSTGLGYGYTFGSGTRLTVV.

The table lists this clonotype with a few counts. The rearrangement joins TRBV6-1 to TRBJ1-2; possible D gene TRBD1, 5 bases. This CDR3 is built from 15 residues. Trimming took 4 bases from V and 3 from J, leaving 15 bases between them. Germline V gives CDR1 MNHNS, CDR2 SASEGT. Here the CDR3 reads CASSGRTQGDYGYTF. In DNA form, the CDR3 reads TGTGCCAGCAGTGGCCGGACGCAGGGTGACTATGGCTACACCTTC.

J is TRBJ2-3 and V is TRBV5-1; 9 positions match TRBD1. V dropped 4 bases and J dropped 4; count of bases not matched to a gene: 7. The CDR3 is 15 amino acids. Looked up from germline, CDR1 is SGHRS and CDR2 is YFSETQ. The CDR3 DNA sequence: TGCGCCAGCAGCACCGGGACAGGGCCCCCAGATACGCAGTATTTT. Translating it yields CASSTGTGPPDTQYF.

This chain joins TRBV5-1 and TRBJ2-5; possibly TRBD2 for D (7 bases). The CDR3 totals 14 residues. Germline V gene data show CDR1 as SGHRS and CDR2 as YFSETQ. Trimming removed 0 bases from V and 11 bases from J, with 17 bases in between. The CDR3 DNA reads as TGCGCCAGCAGCTTGGAGGGAGGGCCAGGGGAGCAGTACTTC. The encoded protein is CASSLEGGPGEQYF. Based on the CDR3 plus reference TRBV5-1 and TRBJ2-5, the full variable domain is KAGVTQTPRYLIKTRGQQVTLSCSPISGHRSVSWYQQTPGQGLQFLFEYFSETQRNKGNFPGRFSGRQFSNSRSEMNVSTLELGDSALYLCASSLEGGPGEQYFGPGTRLLVL.

The V gene is TRBV19, the J gene TRBJ1-1, with D hard to call. Germline lookup yields CDR1 LNHDA and CDR2 SQIVND (reference sequence). The CDR3 extends over 14 amino acids. Trimming shortened V by 2 bases and J by 1 base, and 8 bases separated the two germline ends. Here the CDR3 DNA reads TGTGCCAGTAGTATAACGGGCGGGAACACTGAAGCTTTCTTT. Translating it yields CASSITGGNTEAFF.

A remark on this clonotype: With a much larger clone just one base away, this may be a read error. CDR3 sequence (DNA): TGCAGTGCTCTTAAGCGGGGGGGCTCCTACAATGAGCAGTTCTTC. Translated, it gives CSALKRGGSYNEQFF. The chain joins TRBV20-1 to TRBJ2-1; 10 bases are shared with TRBD2. The CDR3 covers 15 residues. The germline gives CDR1 DFQATT, CDR2 SNEGSKA (reference sequence). The junction had 4 bases not matched to a gene; V was cut back by 5 bases and J by 0 bases.

At least ten counts were recorded for this clonotype. CDR3 DNA sequence: TGTGCCAGCACCCTCGGGACAGGGGGGTATGGCTACACCTTC. Amino acids: CASTLGTGGYGYTF. The chain carries TRBV12-3 or TRBV12-4 and TRBJ1-2, with TRBD1 matching 11 bases. The CDR3 length is 14 residues. The J segment lost 5 bases and the V segment lost 7 bases, leaving 6 bases of the junction unmatched.

The rearrangement links TRBV29-1 to TRBJ1-5, with D possibly matching TRBD1 (5 bases). V lost 4 bases and J 7 bases, leaving 11 bases between the germline ends. Germline V CDR1 and CDR2: SQVTM, ANQGSEA. This CDR3 has 12 amino acids. The CDR3 protein is CSVGEGSQPQHF. CDR3 sequence (DNA): TGCAGCGTTGGGGAGGGGAGCCAGCCCCAGCATTTT.

This sequence joins TRBV7-2 and TRBJ2-7, with D unresolved. The V gene lost 3 bases and the J gene lost 3 bases, with 12 bases spanning the gap. The CDR3 spans 14 residues. Looked up from germline, CDR1 is SGHTA and CDR2 is FQGNSA. CDR3 coding DNA: TGTGCCAGCAGCTTCAGTCCCGGGTACTACGAGCAGTACTTC. Its protein product is CASSFSPGYYEQYF.

J is TRBJ2-1 and V is TRBV25-1, with 8 bases lining up with TRBD1. CDR1 and CDR2 (germline): MGHDK, SYGVNS. V lost 4 bases, J lost 4 bases, and 12 bases stayed unmatched. This CDR3 contains 17 residues. The CDR3 here is CASSAEYRDRTYNEQFF. The CDR3 DNA is TGTGCCAGCAGTGCCGAATATCGGGACAGGACTTACAATGAGCAGTTCTTC.

This clonotype has only a few counts. DNA of the CDR3: TGTGCCAGCAGTTTAGATCAGCCCCAGCATTTT. It codes for CASSLDQPQHF. V usage is TRBV28 and J usage is TRBJ1-5; unclear D gene. Trimming left V 2 bases short and J 5 bases short, with 1 base between. CDR3 length: 11 residues. In germline, CDR1 is MDHEN, CDR2 SYDVKM. The full variable domain, in which reference TRBV28 and TRBJ1-5 provide the parts outside the CDR3, is DVKVTQSSRYLVKRTGEKVFLECVQDMDHENMFWYRQDPGLGLRLIYFSYDVKMKEKGDIPEGYSVSREKKERFSLILESASTNQTSMYLCASSLDQPQHFGDGTRLSIL.

The chain couples TRBV12-3 or TRBV12-4 to TRBJ2-5; TRBD1 might be the D (5 bases). The DNA end lines up better with TRBJ2-7; the J call may be wrong. The length of the CDR3 is 14 residues. CDR3 loop: CASSLWTRDNEQYF. CDR3 DNA: TGTGCCAGCAGTTTGTGGACCAGGGATAACGAGCAGTACTTC.

This clonotype showed up just a few times. The chain employs TRBV3-1 and TRBJ2-1, with 8 bases that match TRBD2. CDR1 is LGHDT and CDR2 is YNNKEL in the germline V gene (reference sequence). Trimming at V came to 1 base and at J to 6 bases, leaving 5 bases not matched to a gene. This CDR3 is 15 amino acids long. CDR3 DNA sequence: TGTGCCAGCAGCCAAGGGCGAGCGGGAGTCAATGAGCAGTTCTTC. Its translation: CASSQGRAGVNEQFF.

The rearrangement uses TRBV29-1 and TRBJ2-7, with no clear D. CDR3 length equals 12 residues. The germline V and J ends were trimmed by 7 bases and 6 bases, with 16 bases remaining between them. Germline V gene sequence: CDR1 SQVTM, CDR2 ANQGSEA. The CDR3: CSAQIGPGEQYF. The CDR3, as DNA: TGCAGCGCCCAAATCGGGCCGGGCGAGCAGTACTTC.

The genes are TRBV27 and TRBJ1-2, with TRBD1 matching 10 bases. V lost 11 bases, J lost 5 bases, and 8 bases stayed unmatched. CDR3 length: 13 residues. The V gene's germline CDR1 is MNHEY and CDR2 SMNVEV (reference sequence). The CDR3 loop is CALVTGGGYGYTF. CDR3 coding DNA: TGTGCCCTCGTGACAGGGGGCGGGTATGGCTACACCTTC.

This clonotype was detected only a few times. This chain connects TRBV6-2 or TRBV6-3 to TRBJ2-7, with D maybe TRBD2 (6 bases). The CDR3 is 14 amino acids. V lost 7 bases, J lost 3 bases, and 16 bases lay in between. Germline assignment: CDR1 MNHEY and CDR2 SVGEGT. The CDR3 loop reads CASIEAGTLYEQYF. DNA of the CDR3: TGTGCCAGCATCGAAGCCGGGACTCTCTACGAGCAGTACTTC.

The rearrangement joins TRBV27 to TRBJ1-2; D ambiguous. Per germline, CDR1 MNHEY and CDR2 SMNVEV (reference sequence). The V gene lost 5 bases and the J gene lost 2 bases, with 12 bases spanning the gap. The CDR3 spans 14 residues. CDR3 DNA: TGTGCCAGCAGTGATGGGGTAGGGAACTATGGCTACACCTTC. As protein: CASSDGVGNYGYTF.

This clonotype showed up many times. V is TRBV20-1 and J is TRBJ1-1; D is possibly TRBD1 (6 bases). V was shortened by 1 base and J by 0 bases, with 12 bases between the two germline ends. The germline gives CDR1 DFQATT, CDR2 SNEGSKA (reference sequence). The CDR3 sequence is 15 residues long. DNA for the CDR3: TGCAGTGCTAGAGTTCGGACAGAAATGAACACTGAAGCTTTCTTT. Its protein product is CSARVRTEMNTEAFF.

The table lists this clonotype with a few counts. V gene TRBV7-9 combines with J gene TRBJ2-5, with 11 bases lining up with TRBD2. CDR1 is SEHNR, CDR2 FQNEAQ, per germline (reference sequence). The CDR3 runs to 15 residues. With 5 bases clipped from V and 3 bases from J, the junction kept 5 bases outside the gene matches. The CDR3 DNA reads TGTGCCAGCAGCATGGGACTAGCGGAAAAAGAGACCCAGTACTTC. Amino acids: CASSMGLAEKETQYF. The full variable domain, rest sourced from reference TRBV7-9 and TRBJ2-5, is DTGVSQNPRHKITKRGQNVTFRCDPISEHNRLYWYRQTLGQGPEFLTYFQNEAQLEKSRLLSDRFSAERPKGSFSTLEIQRTEQGDSAMYLCASSMGLAEKETQYFGPGTRLLVL.

The chain joins TRBV10-3 to TRBJ2-7, with a weak D call TRBD1 (5 bases). The CDR3 is made up of 13 amino acids. V was pared by 6 bases and J by 1 base, with 10 bases between. CDR1 is ENHRY, CDR2 SYGVKD, per germline. CDR3 sequence (DNA): TGTGCCATCAGAGAAGACAGTTCCTACGAGCAGTACTTC. Translated, it gives CAIREDSSYEQYF.

The chain uses TRBV2 and TRBJ1-5; D uncertain. This CDR3 is built from 16 residues. Trimming removed 2 bases from V and 0 bases from J, with 11 bases in between. Germline V gene data show CDR1 as SNHLY and CDR2 as FYNNEI. In DNA, the CDR3 is TGTGCCAGCAGTGAAACGGGCAGTTATAGCAATCAGCCCCAGCATTTT. Its protein is CASSETGSYSNQPQHF.

The CDR3, as DNA: TGCAGCGTTGATCCGGGCAGGGAGACCCAGTACTTC. Protein product: CSVDPGRETQYF. The V call is TRBV29-1, the J call TRBJ2-5; D gene unclear. The V end was cut by 3 bases, the J end by 5 bases, with 10 bases between. This CDR3 contains 12 residues. Germline V gene data show CDR1 as SQVTM and CDR2 as ANQGSEA.

Points on this clonotype: The conserved final phenylalanine or tryptophan is absent from the CDR3, which likely points to a read error. This sequence joins TRBV27 and TRBJ1-2, with TRBD1 matching over 7 bases. Trimming cost V 9 bases and J 8 bases; bases outside gene matches: 9. CDR1 and CDR2 from the germline V gene are MNHEY and SMNVEV (reference sequence). This CDR3 is built from 12 residues. In DNA form, the CDR3 reads TGTGCCAGTCGACAGGGCATTAGGGGCTACACCTTA. Translated: CASRQGIRGYTL.

This rearrangement joins TRBV12-3 or TRBV12-4 to TRBJ1-2, with D perhaps TRBD1 (5 bases). The CDR3 is 13 residues long. V gave up 5 bases and J gave up 5 bases, with 12 bases separating them. The CDR3 protein is CASSRQRNYGYTF. As DNA, the CDR3 is TGTGCCAGCAGTCGACAGAGGAATTATGGCTACACCTTC.